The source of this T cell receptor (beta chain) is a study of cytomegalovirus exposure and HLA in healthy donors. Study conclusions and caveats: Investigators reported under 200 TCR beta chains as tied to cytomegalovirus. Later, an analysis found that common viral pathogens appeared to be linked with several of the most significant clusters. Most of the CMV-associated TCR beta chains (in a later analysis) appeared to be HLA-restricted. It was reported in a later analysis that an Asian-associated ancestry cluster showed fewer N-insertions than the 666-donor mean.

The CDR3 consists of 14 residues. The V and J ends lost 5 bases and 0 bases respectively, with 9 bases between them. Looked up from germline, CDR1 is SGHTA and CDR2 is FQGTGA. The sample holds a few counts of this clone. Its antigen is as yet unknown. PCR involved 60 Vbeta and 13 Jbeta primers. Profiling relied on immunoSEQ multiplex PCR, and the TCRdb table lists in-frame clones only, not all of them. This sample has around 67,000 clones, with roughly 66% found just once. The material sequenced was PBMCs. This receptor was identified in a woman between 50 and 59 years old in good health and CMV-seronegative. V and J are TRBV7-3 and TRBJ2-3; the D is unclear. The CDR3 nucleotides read TGTGCCAGCAGCCCCGGAGCGAGCACAGATACGCAGTATTTT. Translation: CASSPGASTDTQYF.